Shown below are 10 T cell receptor beta chains from a single sample sequenced in a study of shared clonotypes between healthy human individuals. CD45RO-negative, CCR7-selected cells formed the naive CD8 fraction, which excluded terminally differentiated effector memory CD45RA+ cells. Data came from immunoSEQ multiplex PCR; TCRdb stores just in-frame clones and leaves some out. The table records 2 million or so clones, less than 95% of them present only once. The sample was naive CD8+ T cells sorted from blood. These receptors all come from a man between 18 and 35 years old in good health.

The chain uses TRBV30 and TRBJ2-3; 7 nucleotides line up with TRBD1. Germline V gene lookup returns CDR1 GTSNPN and CDR2 SVGIG (reference sequence). J lost 15 bases, V lost 2 bases, and 11 bases had no gene match. The CDR3 sequence is 12 residues long. The CDR3 DNA reads as TGTGCCTGGAGTATTGGACAGGACGTCCTCTATTTT. It yields the protein CAWSIGQDVLYF.

DNA of the CDR3: TGTGCCAGCAGTTACGGGGCAGGGAGCAATGAGCAGTTCTTC. It specifies CASSYGAGSNEQFF. The genes are TRBV6-5 and TRBJ2-1; D could derive from TRBD1 or TRBD2 (5 bases each). CDR1 is MNHEY, CDR2 SVGAGI, per germline. Deletions cut 2 bases from V and 6 bases from J, with 11 bases between. The CDR3 is 14 residues long.

For the CDR3, the DNA is TGTGCCAGCAGCTTAGTGTCAGGGGTCTATGGCTACACCTTC. Its protein product is CASSLVSGVYGYTF. The chain uses TRBV11-2 and TRBJ1-2, with a weak D call TRBD1 (6 bases). V lost 1 base, J lost 4 bases, and 10 bases lay in between. The CDR3 runs to 14 residues. Germline-derived CDR1 and CDR2 are SGHAT and FQNNGV. The whole variable domain, remainder taken from reference TRBV11-2 and TRBJ1-2, is EAGVAQSPRYKIIEKRQSVAFWCNPISGHATLYWYQQILGQGPKLLIQFQNNGVVDDSQLPKDRFSAERLKGVDSTLKIQPAKLEDSAVYLCASSLVSGVYGYTFGSGTRLTVV.

This clone was seen a single time. The V call is TRBV9, the J call TRBJ2-3, with 8 bases lining up with TRBD2. Per germline, CDR1 SGDLS and CDR2 YYNGEE. The CDR3 contains 14 residues. After removal of 4 bases from V and 5 bases from J, the junction contained 6 bases not matched to a gene. The CDR3 DNA follows: TGTGCCAGCAGCCCCCGGGGGGGCTTAGATACGCAGTATTTT. It specifies CASSPRGGLDTQYF. Full variable domain (outside the CDR3, taken from reference TRBV9 and TRBJ2-3): DSGVTQTPKHLITATGQRVTLRCSPRSGDLSVYWYQQSLDQGLQFLIQYYNGEERAKGNILERFSAQQFPDLHSELNLSSLELGDSALYFCASSPRGGLDTQYFGPGTRLTVL.

V is TRBV2 and J is TRBJ2-1; possible D gene TRBD1, 6 bases. This CDR3 spans 15 amino acids. The V end was cut by 6 bases, the J end by 7 bases, with 19 bases between. CDR1 and CDR2 (germline): SNHLY, FYNNEI. As DNA, the CDR3 is TGTGCCAGCAGCCCCAACAGGGAATGGATAAATGAGCAGTTCTTC. Amino acid sequence: CASSPNREWINEQFF.

This clone was recorded a few times. CDR3 residues: CASRVASSYEQYF. In DNA, the CDR3 is TGCGCCAGCAGAGTAGCGTCCTCCTACGAGCAGTACTTC. The rearrangement links TRBV5-1 to TRBJ2-7; a possible D gene is TRBD2 (5 bases). Per the germline V gene, CDR1 is SGHRS and CDR2 is YFSETQ. The CDR3 has 13 amino acids. The V end was cut by 5 bases, the J end by 0 bases, with 9 bases between.

This chain joins TRBV9 and TRBJ2-2; 7 bases are a match to TRBD2. The germline V gene encodes CDR1 SGDLS and CDR2 YYNGEE. This CDR3 contains 17 residues. The ends lost 3 bases at V and 1 base at J; junction bases unmatched: 9. In nucleotides, the CDR3 is TGTGCCAGCAGCGAGAATCTTCGCGGGGGGAACACCGGGGAGCTGTTTTTT. This sequence encodes CASSENLRGGNTGELFF.

The chain recombines TRBV4-1 with TRBJ2-7; D not resolved. This CDR3 comprises 13 residues. Germline values: CDR1 MGHRA, CDR2 YSYEKL. Between the trimmed V and J ends, which lost 2 bases and 5 bases, there was a span of 10 bases. CDR3 bases: TGCGCCAGCAGCCAAACCTTTTCCAACGAGCAGTACTTC. Protein product: CASSQTFSNEQYF.

On this clone itself: Germline is not matched at one junction end, which may reflect a read error. The chain combines TRBV7-7 with TRBJ2-7; D is undetermined. Germline CDR1 is SSHAT and CDR2 is FNYEAQ (reference sequence). CDR3 length: 14 residues. The CDR3 sequence: CASSLNSGSYEQYF. In DNA, the CDR3 is TGTGCTAGCAGCTTAAACTCTGGCTCCTACGAGCAGTACTTC.

Remarks on this clone: Other DNA sequences from this sample encode an identical CDR3 as well. The V and J genes are TRBV9 and TRBJ1-1; D gene unclear. The CDR3 length is 13 residues. Germline loops: CDR1 SGDLS, CDR2 YYNGEE. The V gene lost 0 bases and the J gene lost 3 bases, with 6 bases spanning the gap. In DNA, the CDR3 is TGTGCCAGCAGCGTAGATGGTGACACTGAAGCTTTCTTT. It yields the protein CASSVDGDTEAFF. Full variable domain (rest looked up from reference TRBV9 and TRBJ1-1): DSGVTQTPKHLITATGQRVTLRCSPRSGDLSVYWYQQSLDQGLQFLIQYYNGEERAKGNILERFSAQQFPDLHSELNLSSLELGDSALYFCASSVDGDTEAFFGQGTRLTVV.